The next 3 T cell receptor beta chains were all read from a single sample in a study of T cell changes during pregnancy in multiple sclerosis. The protocol was immunoSEQ multiplex PCR, while the TCRdb copy is restricted to in-frame clones and leaves out a portion. In the table there are approximately 1,100 clones, 75% to 85% of which are singletons. What was sequenced was CD4+ T cells from PBMCs (not recorded whether the cells were cultured). The receptors derive from a female patient with multiple sclerosis, enrolled in a pregnancy study. Some clones in this sample may be carry-over from other donors' samples.

On this clone: At one end the junction does not follow the germline gene, possibly because of a read error. This chain links TRBV28 with TRBJ1-2; D gene uncertain. The germline gives CDR1 MDHEN, CDR2 SYDVKM. The CDR3 runs 12 residues. Written as DNA, the CDR3 is TGTGCCAGCAGTTCCGGGCGTCCTTTTCTTTCCTTC. It yields the protein CASSSGRPFLSF.

The V call is TRBV18, the J call TRBJ2-5; 7 positions agree with TRBD2. V lost 0 bases and J lost 0; bases outside the gene matches: 7. Per germline, CDR1 KGHSH and CDR2 LQKENI. The CDR3 spans 17 residues. The CDR3 region has the DNA TGTGCCAGCTCACCACCGTTTCTAGCGGAATACCAAGAGACCCAGTACTTC. It specifies CASSPPFLAEYQETQYF.

This sequence joins TRBV5-1 and TRBJ2-3; 9 nucleotides agree with TRBD2. Germline assignment: CDR1 SGHRS and CDR2 YFSETQ. Losses at the gene ends were 7 bases for V and 4 bases for J; bases not matched to a gene: 4. The CDR3 consists of 13 residues. CDR3 loop: CASRRTSADTQYF. CDR3 sequence (DNA): TGCGCCAGCCGCCGGACTAGCGCAGATACGCAGTATTTT.